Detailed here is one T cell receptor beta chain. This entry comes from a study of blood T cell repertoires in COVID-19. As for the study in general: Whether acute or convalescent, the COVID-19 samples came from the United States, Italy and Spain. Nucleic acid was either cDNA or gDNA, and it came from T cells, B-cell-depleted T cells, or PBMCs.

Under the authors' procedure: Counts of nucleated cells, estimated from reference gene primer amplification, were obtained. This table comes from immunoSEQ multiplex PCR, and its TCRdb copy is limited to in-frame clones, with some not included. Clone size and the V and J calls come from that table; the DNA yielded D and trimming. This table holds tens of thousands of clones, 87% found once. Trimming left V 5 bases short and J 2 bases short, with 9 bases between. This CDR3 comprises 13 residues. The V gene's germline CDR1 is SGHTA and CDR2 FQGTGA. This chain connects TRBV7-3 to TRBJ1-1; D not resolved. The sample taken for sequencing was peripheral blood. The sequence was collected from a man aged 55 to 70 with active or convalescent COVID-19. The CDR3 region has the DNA TGTGCCAGCAGCCCTTACTTAAACACTGAAGCTTTCTTT. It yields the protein CASSPYLNTEAFF.